These T cell receptor beta chains were read from a single sample in a study of shared clonotypes between healthy human individuals. This table comes from immunoSEQ multiplex PCR, and its TCRdb copy is limited to in-frame clones, with some not included. The table records under 1,900,000 clones, approximately 98.5% of them present only once. Sequenced sample: naive CD4+ T cells sorted from blood. The receptor set was obtained from a man under 40 in good health. Each CDR3 is given with its conserved first and last residue. D genes are given only for firm matches. Size is stated for part of the rows, as once, few or many counts, or as a class when the clone is expanded.

TRBV10-3,TRBD1,.,TRBJ2-1,TGTGCCATCAGTGTAAAACAGGGGTCGCTTGATGAGCAGTTCTTC,CAISVKQGSLDEQFF
TRBV5-1,.,.,TRBJ2-7,TGCGCCAGCAGCTTGGCGGCAGGGGCTAGTCCTTACGAGCAGTACTTC,CASSLAAGASPYEQYF
TRBV18,TRBD2,.,TRBJ2-5,TGTGCCAGCTCACCGACTAGCGGTAAAGAGACCCAGTACTTC,CASSPTSGKETQYF
TRBV25-1,.,.,TRBJ2-1,TGTGCCAGCAGTGAATGGAGGGCTAACTCCTACAATGAGCAGTTCTTC,CASSEWRANSYNEQFF
TRBV18,.,.,TRBJ1-1,TGTGCCAGCTCACCAGCGGCGATGAACACTGAAGCTTTCTTT,CASSPAAMNTEAFF
TRBV9,TRBD2,.,TRBJ2-2,TGTGCCAGCAGCTCATCGCTAGCGGGTGCGAACACCGGGGAGCTGTTTTTT,CASSSSLAGANTGELFF
TRBV10-2,TRBD2,.,TRBJ2-1,TGCGCCAGCAAAGGCGGGAGTAACTACAATGAGCAGTTCTTC,CASKGGSNYNEQFF
TRBV11-2,TRBD2,.,TRBJ2-1,TGTGCCAGCAGCCGGGGACTAGCTCGGGACAATGAGCAGTTCTTC,CASSRGLARDNEQFF
TRBV19,TRBD2,once,TRBJ2-1,TGTGCCAGTAGACCGCGAGGGCGGGAGGGGCAGAATGAGCAGTTCTTC,CASRPRGREGQNEQFF
TRBV28,.,.,TRBJ2-7,TGTGCCAGCAGTCCGAGTTCAGCGGGCCTCTACGAGCAGTACTTC,CASSPSSAGLYEQYF
TRBV29-1,.,.,TRBJ2-7,TGCAGCGTTTTGGTTAATAGTGGCTCCTACGAGCAGTACTTC,CSVLVNSGSYEQYF
TRBV7-9,TRBD2,.,TRBJ2-7,TGTGCCAGCAGCTTAAGAGCGGGAGAGGTCTACGAGCAGTACTTC,CASSLRAGEVYEQYF
TRBV4-1,.,.,TRBJ2-5,TGCGCCAGCAGCCAAGGCTTGTCGTCGGAGACCCAGTACTTC,CASSQGLSSETQYF
TRBV27,.,.,TRBJ1-5,TGTGCCAGCAGTTTATATCGAGGGAACAATCAGCCCCAGCATTTT,CASSLYRGNNQPQHF
TRBV10-3,.,.,TRBJ2-3,TGTGCCATCAGTGCGCAAGATACGCAGTATTTT,CAISAQDTQYF
TRBV5-5,.,.,TRBJ1-4,TGTGCCAGCAGCTTGTATCAGGGGCTGGATGAAAAACTGTTTTTT,CASSLYQGLDEKLFF
TRBV11-3,.,.,TRBJ2-2,TGTGCCAGCAGCTTAGATCACGCGCGAACGAACACCGGGGAGCTGTTTTTT,CASSLDHARTNTGELFF
TRBV4-1,TRBD1,.,TRBJ1-4,TGCGCCAGCAGCCAAGATCGAGGCAGGGGGCGCGCTGAAAAACTGTTTTTT,CASSQDRGRGRAEKLFF
TRBV6-1,.,.,TRBJ1-5,TGTGCCAGCATTCAGGTCAACAATCAGCCCCAGCATTTT,CASIQVNNQPQHF
TRBV9,TRBD2,.,TRBJ2-3,TGTGCCAGCAGCGCCCTAGCGGCCACAGATACGCAGTATTTT,CASSALAATDTQYF
TRBV6-1,.,.,TRBJ1-3,TGTGCCAGCAGCCGCGACTCTGGAAACACCATATATTTT,CASSRDSGNTIYF
TRBV7-2,TRBD1,.,TRBJ2-7,TGTGCCAGCAGCTCCAGGACAGGACCCTACGAGCAGTACTTC,CASSSRTGPYEQYF
TRBV11-2,TRBD1,.,TRBJ2-7,TGTGCCAGCAGCAATAGACAGGGGAACTACGAGCAGTACTTC,CASSNRQGNYEQYF
TRBV7-3,.,.,TRBJ2-1,TGTGCCAGCAGCTTCGGCGGGATCCAATACAATGAGCAGTTCTTC,CASSFGGIQYNEQFF
TRBV2,TRBD1,.,TRBJ2-7,TGTGCCAGCAGCCGGGACAGGGCCTCCTACGAGCAGTACTTC,CASSRDRASYEQYF
TRBV28,.,.,TRBJ1-3,TGTGCCAGCAGTTTCCCGAATAGAGGCTCCTGGCCCACCATATATTTT,CASSFPNRGSWPTIYF
TRBV27,.,.,TRBJ2-3,TGTGCCAGCAGTTTTCTAAGTACGCAGTATTTT,CASSFLSTQYF
TRBV18,TRBD1,.,TRBJ2-7,TGTGCCACCGCTGCGGGACAGGCTTACGAGCAGTACTTC,CATAAGQAYEQYF
TRBV9,.,.,TRBJ2-7,TGTGCCAGCAGCCCTAGACTAGAACCCGAGCAGTACTTC,CASSPRLEPEQYF
TRBV5-1,.,.,TRBJ2-1,TGCGCCAGCAGCTCCGGACAGTCCAATGAGCAGTTCTTC,CASSSGQSNEQFF
TRBV6-1,TRBD1,.,TRBJ1-1,TGTGCCAGCAACCCCGGACAGGGGAACACTGAAGCTTTCTTT,CASNPGQGNTEAFF
TRBV10-2,TRBD1,.,TRBJ1-3,TGCGCCAGCAAACCTCAGGGGGCCGCTGGAAACACCATATATTTT,CASKPQGAAGNTIYF
TRBV29-1,.,.,TRBJ1-2,TGCAGCGGCCTGGGCGGAACCTATGGCTACACCTTC,CSGLGGTYGYTF
TRBV5-4,TRBD1,.,TRBJ1-2,TGTGCCAGCAGCTGGGGGACAGGGCTCTATGGCTACACCTTC,CASSWGTGLYGYTF
TRBV27,TRBD2,.,TRBJ2-1,TGTGCCAGTTCACTAGCGGGAGTGGGCGGGGAGCAGTTCTTC,CASSLAGVGGEQFF
TRBV28,.,.,TRBJ2-7,TGTGCCAGCAGACAGGGTTCCTACGAGCAGTACTTC,CASRQGSYEQYF
TRBV18,.,.,TRBJ2-5,TGTGCCAGCTCACCAGCAGTTCAAGAGACCCAGTACTTC,CASSPAVQETQYF